Sequencing of this TCR beta chain was carried out in a study of early T cells in non-severe SARS-CoV-2 infection. Whole-study context: The authors sequenced bulk RNA from unsorted whole blood, leaving chains unpaired.

General study points: A preference for anti-spike CD8 responses marked VDJdb matching, which missed private and CD4 specificities.

Looked up from germline, CDR1 is ENHRY and CDR2 is SYGVKD. The CDR3 consists of 12 residues. V lost 1 base and J lost 4, with 4 bases in between. This clonotype has more than one count but fewer than ten. Its antigen is unidentified. From the 5' RACE reads, TCRdb called clonotypes with MiXCR, one entry per CDR3 protein. Among roughly 56,000 distinct CDR3 sequences listed, roughly 13% were seen once. The chain recombines TRBV10-3 with TRBJ1-1, with D unclear. The specimen was whole blood. The TCR comes from an adult who was a healthcare worker with PCR-confirmed SARS-CoV-2 infection or an uninfected control (not recorded which). This CDR3 reads CAISEWGTEAFF. The CDR3 DNA reads TGTGCCATCAGTGAGTGGGGCACTGAAGCTTTCTTT.